The 31 T cell receptor beta chains given below trace back to one sample, sequenced in a study of neurological immune-mediated disorders. TCRdb fed the 5' RACE reads into MiXCR, producing one record per CDR3 protein. Of 30,000 or so distinct CDR3 sequences listed, roughly 3.7% were seen once; the top ten hold 25%. Sequenced material: CD4+ T cells from blood. Receptor source: a woman aged 40 to 55 in good health.

This clonotype was seen repeatedly, ten times or more. This chain connects TRBV7-9 to TRBJ2-2; D remains ambiguous. V lost 8 bases and J 6 bases, leaving 10 bases between the germline ends. In germline, CDR1 is SEHNR, CDR2 FQNEAQ (reference sequence). The CDR3 is 12 residues long. CDR3 coding DNA: TGTGCCAGCGGTAGGGCATCCGGGGAGCTGTTTTTT. Translation gives CASGRASGELFF. Filled out from reference TRBV7-9 and TRBJ2-2, the complete variable domain reads DTGVSQNPRHKITKRGQNVTFRCDPISEHNRLYWYRQTLGQGPEFLTYFQNEAQLEKSRLLSDRFSAERPKGSFSTLEIQRTEQGDSAMYLCASGRASGELFFGEGSRLTVL.

This clonotype was observed at least ten times. The V gene is TRBV4-1, the J gene TRBJ2-7, with 12 bases that match TRBD2. This CDR3 has 15 amino acids. Germline trimming cut 3 bases from V and 6 bases from J; bases unmatched to any gene: 6. The germline CDR1 and CDR2 sequences are MGHRA and YSYEKL. Here the CDR3 DNA reads TGCGCCAGCAGCCACGCTAGCGGGAGGGCCTTCGAGCAGTACTTC. It translates to CASSHASGRAFEQYF.

This clonotype was seen at least ten times. The chain employs TRBV5-6 and TRBJ2-5; 9 bases line up with TRBD1. Looked up from germline, CDR1 is SGHDT and CDR2 is YYEEEE. The CDR3 spans 16 residues. Trimming took 4 bases from V and 3 from J; bases not matched to a gene: 10. The CDR3 loop is CASSPLGTGNKETQYF. The CDR3 DNA reads TGTGCCAGCAGCCCCCTAGGGACAGGGAATAAAGAGACCCAGTACTTC. Full variable domain (missing parts from reference TRBV5-6 and TRBJ2-5): DAGVTQSPTHLIKTRGQQVTLRCSPKSGHDTVSWYQQALGQGPQFIFQYYEEEERQRGNFPDRFSGHQFPNYSSELNVNALLLGDSALYLCASSPLGTGNKETQYFGPGTRLLVL.

This clonotype was seen repeatedly, ten times or more. The rearrangement links TRBV6-1 to TRBJ2-3; D call uncertain. Germline assignment: CDR1 MNHNS and CDR2 SASEGT. V lost 1 base to trimming and J lost 2 bases, with 7 bases between them. There are 14 residues in the CDR3. CDR3 loop: CASSEGTPTDTQYF. CDR3 coding DNA: TGTGCCAGCAGTGAAGGGACCCCCACAGATACGCAGTATTTT.

There are many counts of this clonotype. The V and J genes are TRBV3-1 and TRBJ2-1; D is unresolved. Germline values: CDR1 LGHDT, CDR2 YNNKEL (reference sequence). V was pared by 3 bases and J by 0 bases, with 9 bases between. The CDR3 covers 15 residues. In DNA form, the CDR3 reads TGTGCCAGCAGCCAGGTTACGAGCTCCTACAATGAGCAGTTCTTC. Protein sequence: CASSQVTSSYNEQFF.

This clonotype was seen many times. The chain recombines TRBV9 with TRBJ1-4, with D perhaps TRBD1 (5 bases). CDR3 length: 14 residues. Germline assignment: CDR1 SGDLS and CDR2 YYNGEE. With 3 bases removed from V and 8 bases from J, the gap between germline ends came to 14 bases. The CDR3 sequence is CASSAQGVGEKLFF. The DNA of the CDR3 is TGTGCCAGCAGCGCCCAGGGTGTGGGGGAAAAACTGTTTTTT.

This clonotype was recorded at least ten times. This rearrangement joins TRBV6-5 to TRBJ1-4; no definite D call. V dropped 5 bases and J dropped 7 bases, with 11 bases sitting between them. The CDR3 consists of 13 residues. Germline V gene sequence: CDR1 MNHEY, CDR2 SVGAGI. The CDR3 region is CASSTRSVEKLFF. CDR3 bases: TGTGCCAGCAGTACAAGGAGTGTTGAAAAACTGTTTTTT.

This clonotype has at least ten counts. The gene calls are TRBV2 and TRBJ1-2; 7 nucleotides agree with TRBD1. Germline values: CDR1 SNHLY, CDR2 FYNNEI. The CDR3 sequence is 15 residues long. V lost 2 bases to trimming and J lost 4 bases; unmatched junction nucleotides: 7. CDR3 sequence reads: CASSEHAGGSYGYTF. The CDR3 DNA is TGTGCCAGCAGTGAACATGCAGGGGGGAGCTATGGCTACACCTTC.

This clonotype was recorded at least ten times. The V and J genes are TRBV10-1 and TRBJ2-2, with a tentative D call TRBD2 (6 bases). Trimming shortened V by 4 bases and J by 1 base, and 10 bases separated the two germline ends. Germline V gives CDR1 WNHNN, CDR2 SYGVQD (reference sequence). The CDR3 extends over 15 amino acids. CDR3 sequence reads: CASSAAGLNTGELFF. The CDR3 DNA reads TGCGCCAGCAGTGCGGCGGGGCTGAACACCGGGGAGCTGTTTTTT.

This clonotype has at least ten counts. The genes are TRBV20-1 and TRBJ1-5; possibly TRBD1 for D (5 bases). The CDR3 is made up of 14 amino acids. The germline gives CDR1 DFQATT, CDR2 SNEGSKA (reference sequence). Trimming cost V 3 bases and J 3 bases, with 12 bases left between them. Here the CDR3 DNA reads TGCAGTGCTAGGGGGCCGACAGACAATCAGCCCCAGCATTTT. As protein: CSARGPTDNQPQHF.

This clonotype was seen repeatedly, ten times or more. The rearrangement links TRBV7-6 to TRBJ2-5; D not resolved. The CDR3 extends over 15 amino acids. Germline assignment: CDR1 SGHVS and CDR2 FNYEAQ. V lost 2 bases, J lost 2 bases, and 12 bases lay in between. The CDR3 DNA follows: TGTGCCAGCAGCTTATCGTGGGTTGGACAAGAGACCCAGTACTTC. Its translation is CASSLSWVGQETQYF.

By share, this clonotype counts as medium-sized (0.01 to 0.1%). The chain links TRBV12-3 or TRBV12-4 to TRBJ1-2, with 7 positions matching TRBD1. The CDR3 is made up of 11 amino acids. Losses at the gene ends were 6 bases for V and 8 bases for J; bases not matched to a gene: 3. The CDR3 reads CASSRGSGYTF. The CDR3 nucleotides are TGTGCCAGCAGCAGGGGGTCGGGCTACACCTTC.

This clonotype was detected ten times or more. V usage is TRBV20-1 and J usage is TRBJ2-7, with 7 bases that match TRBD1. This CDR3 contains 14 residues. CDR1 is DFQATT, CDR2 SNEGSKA, per germline (reference sequence). The ends lost 2 bases at V and 3 bases at J; junction bases unmatched: 7. CDR3 in amino acids: CSARLSGTVYEQYF. The CDR3 coding sequence is TGCAGTGCTAGACTTTCCGGGACAGTCTACGAGCAGTACTTC.

There are many counts of this clonotype. V and J are TRBV2 and TRBJ2-5, with 7 bases that match TRBD1. Losses at the gene ends were 3 bases for V and 9 bases for J; bases not matched to a gene: 13. Germline V gene lookup returns CDR1 SNHLY and CDR2 FYNNEI. The CDR3 length is 15 residues. The DNA of the CDR3 is TGTGCCAGCAGTGAGTCTACAGGGGACGGCACGGCCCAGTACTTC. It encodes CASSESTGDGTAQYF.

This clonotype was recorded at least ten times. The chain couples TRBV20-1 to TRBJ2-1, with TRBD2 as a possible D gene (6 bases). This CDR3 spans 16 amino acids. Germline assignment: CDR1 DFQATT and CDR2 SNEGSKA (reference sequence). The V gene lost 3 bases and the J gene lost 1 base, with 16 bases spanning the gap. The CDR3 DNA follows: TGCAGTGCTAGTCCCTTGCGGGGCCGGTCCTACAATGAGCAGTTCTTC. Protein product: CSASPLRGRSYNEQFF.

This clonotype was counted ten times or more. The chain carries TRBV5-6 and TRBJ1-2; D uncertain. The germline gives CDR1 SGHDT, CDR2 YYEEEE. V shed 0 bases and J shed 4 bases, with 13 bases lying between them. The CDR3 extends over 15 amino acids. The CDR3 loop reads CASSLGNLLFYGYTF. The CDR3 coding sequence is TGTGCCAGCAGCTTGGGGAATTTGCTCTTCTATGGCTACACCTTC.

This clonotype was detected many times. The rearrangement joins TRBV21-1 to TRBJ1-4; the D call in the table, TRBD1, was not verified against the DNA. TRBV21-1 is listed as a pseudogene. The CDR3 loop spans 15 amino acids. The CDR3 coding sequence is TGTGCCAGCACCACGGAAGGACAGGGGTATGAAAAACTGTTTTTT. Translating it yields CASTTEGQGYEKLFF.

This clonotype was counted many times. The rearrangement uses TRBV4-1 and TRBJ1-3; maybe TRBD1 (6 bases). Between the trimmed V and J ends, which lost 0 bases and 0 bases, there was a span of 18 bases. Germline V lookup: CDR1 MGHRA, CDR2 YSYEKL. This CDR3 is 19 amino acids long. The CDR3 protein is CASSQEGIRGPHSGNTIYF. The CDR3, as DNA: TGCGCCAGCAGCCAAGAAGGGATTCGGGGGCCCCACTCTGGAAACACCATATATTTT.

This clonotype appeared many times. The rearrangement links TRBV12-3 or TRBV12-4 to TRBJ2-6, with 7 bases lining up with TRBD1. CDR3 length: 17 amino acids. Germline trimming cut 3 bases from V and 0 bases from J; bases unmatched to any gene: 5. Here the CDR3 DNA reads TGTGCCAGCAGTTTGGGACAGCCCATCTCTGGGGCCAACGTCCTGACTTTC. Its protein product is CASSLGQPISGANVLTF.

This clonotype was recorded at least ten times. The chain joins TRBV14 to TRBJ2-1, with a weak D call TRBD2 (5 bases). The V end lost 4 bases, the J end lost 5 bases, and 15 bases lay between the germline ends. CDR1 SGHDN and CDR2 FVKESK come from the germline V gene. The CDR3 totals 15 residues. CDR3 residues: CASSRLLDLNNEQFF. CDR3 nucleotide sequence: TGTGCCAGCAGCCGACTACTGGACCTCAACAATGAGCAGTTCTTC.

The table lists this clonotype with many counts. Here the CDR3 reads CASSLGRQPYNEQFF. DNA for the CDR3: TGTGCCAGCAGTTTAGGAAGGCAGCCTTACAATGAGCAGTTCTTC. This chain connects TRBV12-3 or TRBV12-4 to TRBJ2-1; no firm D call. V lost 1 base, J lost 4 bases, and 11 bases lay in between. The CDR3 is 15 residues long.

The table lists this clonotype with many counts. V is TRBV20-1 and J is TRBJ2-1; D is ambiguous. The germline gives CDR1 DFQATT, CDR2 SNEGSKA (reference sequence). Trimming cost V 3 bases and J 7 bases, with 7 bases left between them. The CDR3 extends over 11 amino acids. As DNA, the CDR3 is TGCAGTGCTAGTCGGGTTAATGAGCAGTTCTTC. The encoded protein is CSASRVNEQFF.

In its sample, this clonotype was seen many times. The chain has TRBV3-1 and TRBJ2-7; D is ambiguous. The CDR3 covers 14 residues. Germline lookup yields CDR1 LGHDT and CDR2 YNNKEL (reference sequence). V lost 1 base, J lost 2 bases, and 9 bases lay in between. CDR3 loop: CASSQALVTYEQYF. The CDR3 DNA reads TGTGCCAGCAGCCAAGCCCTAGTTACCTACGAGCAGTACTTC.

This clonotype was seen ten or more times. This chain joins TRBV5-1 and TRBJ1-1; D is ambiguous. CDR3 size: 15 residues. Germline loops: CDR1 SGHRS, CDR2 YFSETQ. Trimming left V 0 bases short and J 0 bases short, with 9 bases between. CDR3 coding DNA: TGCGCCAGCAGCTTGGCTGTCGGGATGAACACTGAAGCTTTCTTT. It yields the protein CASSLAVGMNTEAFF. Full variable domain (outside the CDR3, taken from reference TRBV5-1 and TRBJ1-1): KAGVTQTPRYLIKTRGQQVTLSCSPISGHRSVSWYQQTPGQGLQFLFEYFSETQRNKGNFPGRFSGRQFSNSRSEMNVSTLELGDSALYLCASSLAVGMNTEAFFGQGTRLTVV.

This clonotype was recorded at least ten times. J is TRBJ2-7 and V is TRBV5-5; tentatively, D is TRBD2 (5 bases). CDR1 is SGHKS and CDR2 is YYEKEE in the germline V gene (reference sequence). Trimming took off 4 bases at V and 6 bases at J, with 17 bases between the two ends. The CDR3 runs 14 residues. In DNA form, the CDR3 reads TGTGCCAGCAGCCAAGACGGGTCCGCGGGCGAGCAGTACTTC. Its translation: CASSQDGSAGEQYF.

J is TRBJ2-7 and V is TRBV5-1; no reliable D call. In germline, CDR1 is SGHRS, CDR2 YFSETQ. V lost 0 bases and J 6 bases, leaving 13 bases between the germline ends. The CDR3 has 14 residues. The CDR3 sequence is CASSLDPGSVEQYF. DNA of the CDR3: TGCGCCAGCAGCTTGGACCCGGGTTCAGTCGAGCAGTACTTC. Full variable domain (remainder filled in from reference TRBV5-1 and TRBJ2-7): KAGVTQTPRYLIKTRGQQVTLSCSPISGHRSVSWYQQTPGQGLQFLFEYFSETQRNKGNFPGRFSGRQFSNSRSEMNVSTLELGDSALYLCASSLDPGSVEQYFGPGTRLTVT.

This clonotype was seen repeatedly, ten times or more. CDR3 protein: CAISESVADTQYF. The DNA for the CDR3 is TGTGCCATCAGTGAGTCTGTAGCAGATACGCAGTATTTT. The chain combines TRBV10-3 with TRBJ2-3; the D is unclear. Trimming pared 0 bases from V and 4 bases from J, leaving 5 bases between. There are 13 residues in the CDR3. Germline CDR1 ENHRY, CDR2 SYGVKD.

This clonotype was picked up many times. CDR3 amino acids: CASSEGDTQYF. As DNA, the CDR3 is TGTGCCAGCAGCGAAGGAGATACGCAGTATTTT. The V and J genes are TRBV7-9 and TRBJ2-3; D call uncertain. Germline V gene lookup returns CDR1 SEHNR and CDR2 FQNEAQ (reference sequence). This CDR3 region has 11 residues. The V end was cut by 5 bases, the J end by 5 bases, with 5 bases between.

This clonotype was counted at least ten times. The chain couples TRBV12-3 or TRBV12-4 to TRBJ2-7, with a tentative D call TRBD1 (6 bases). The V and J ends lost 5 bases and 3 bases respectively, with 8 bases between them. This CDR3 has 12 amino acids. In nucleotides, the CDR3 is TGTGCCAGCAGTCTCAGGGGCTACGAGCAGTACTTC. Translation: CASSLRGYEQYF.

This clonotype was observed at least ten times. The chain carries TRBV14 and TRBJ1-3, with no clear D. The ends were cut back, 3 bases at V and 7 bases at J, with 7 bases in the middle. Germline V CDR1 and CDR2: SGHDN, FVKESK. This CDR3 is built from 12 residues. CDR3 residues: CASSQDWNTIYF. The CDR3 nucleotides read TGTGCCAGCAGCCAGGATTGGAACACCATATATTTT.

This clonotype has at least ten counts. The chain has TRBV7-8 and TRBJ1-3; TRBD1 is a possible D gene (6 bases). The V gene's germline CDR1 is SGHVS and CDR2 FQNEAQ. Trimming left V 0 bases short and J 0 bases short, with 18 bases between. The CDR3 covers 19 residues. For the CDR3, the DNA is TGTGCCAGCAGCTTAGCGGCGGGGGGCGTAGGACTCTCTGGAAACACCATATATTTT. This translates into CASSLAAGGVGLSGNTIYF.